This TCR beta chain stems from a study of cytomegalovirus exposure and HLA in healthy donors. Overall study: Earlier sequencing of around 190 million T cells yielded around 100 million unique TCR beta sequences.

V was clipped by 4 bases and J by 9 bases; unmatched bases: 4. Germline CDR1 reads SGHRS; CDR2 reads YFSETQ. This CDR3 is 13 amino acids long. Primers: 60 Vbeta forward and 13 Jbeta reverse. The table came from immunoSEQ multiplex PCR; TCRdb's copy has only in-frame clones and leaves some out. The table has nearly 65,000 clones, 73% seen once. The sequencing sample was made of PBMCs. The sequence came from a man over 45 in good health and CMV-seronegative. The chain is built from TRBV5-1 and TRBJ1-3; 10 positions agree with TRBD1. DNA of the CDR3: TGCGCCAGCAGCCCGGGACAGGGGAGCACCATATATTTT. Translating it yields CASSPGQGSTIYF.